Listed below are T cell receptor beta chains from one sample, sequenced in a study of prognosis after radiotherapy for stage I lung cancer. Using its own MiXCR run on the multiplex PCR reads, TCRdb lists one record per CDR3 protein. The sample gives about 8,500 distinct CDR3 sequences, 62% of which show up once; 15% to 25% is in the top ten. Sequencing was performed on PBMCs, taken before or after stereotactic body radiation therapy (not recorded which). All receptors come from a donor aged 50 or older with non-small cell lung cancer. The CDR3 runs from the conserved cysteine through the conserved F or W. A D gene is named only where the DNA matches it firmly. The listing skips clone size in some rows; elsewhere it reads once, few, many or a size class.

d_call clone_size j_call v_call cdr3_aa cdr3_nt
TRBD2 few TRBJ2-1 TRBV7-9 CASSLEVLAGGLSEQFF TGTGCCAGCAGCTTAGAAGTACTAGCGGGAGGTCTCTCTGAGCAGTTCTTC
TRBD1 medium-sized TRBJ2-6 TRBV6-2/TRBV6-3 CATSTGWTGFSGANVLTF TGTGCCACGTCTACCGGGTGGACAGGGTTCTCTGGGGCCAACGTCCTGACTTTC
- - TRBJ2-7 TRBV28 CASSLVGCGGEQYF TGTGCCAGCAGCTTAGTCGGTTGTGGGGGGGAGCAGTACTTC
TRBD1 large TRBJ2-1 TRBV27 CASRRTGGMDEQFF TGTGCCAGCAGGAGGACAGGGGGTATGGATGAGCAGTTCTTC
- - TRBJ1-5 TRBV20-1 CSATGNNQPQHF TGCAGTGCTACGGGGAACAATCAGCCCCAGCATTTT
- medium-sized TRBJ1-6 TRBV5-1 CASSSPSGTENSPLHF TGCGCCAGCAGCTCGCCATCCGGGACGGAGAATTCACCCCTCCACTTT
- medium-sized TRBJ1-2 TRBV27 CASSLTRYYGYTF TGTGCCAGCAGTTTAACACGGTACTATGGCTACACCTTC
- - TRBJ2-1 TRBV19 CASTPPGLLYNEQFF TGTGCCAGTACCCCTCCAGGACTCCTTTACAATGAGCAGTTCTTC
- - TRBJ2-1 TRBV12-3/TRBV12-4 CASSLRGHGSYNEQFF TGTGCCAGCAGTTTAAGGGGACATGGATCCTACAATGAGCAGTTCTTC
- - TRBJ2-7 TRBV5-1 CASSLFPSANEQYF TGCGCCAGCAGCTTGTTTCCTAGCGCCAACGAGCAGTACTTC
TRBD1 - TRBJ1-5 TRBV6-2/TRBV6-3 CASSYWTGGNQPQHF TGTGCCAGCAGTTACTGGACAGGGGGGAATCAGCCCCAGCATTTT
TRBD1 - TRBJ2-7 TRBV9 CASSTDGTGNTYEQYF TGTGCCAGCAGCACCGACGGGACAGGGAATACCTACGAGCAGTACTTC
TRBD2 - TRBJ2-3 TRBV5-4 CASSFPTSGKDTQYF TGTGCCAGCAGCTTCCCGACTAGCGGGAAAGATACGCAGTATTTT
TRBD1 once TRBJ1-2 TRBV11-2 CASSHYHQGQGGRGYTF TGTGCCAGCAGCCACTACCACCAGGGACAGGGAGGTCGGGGCTACACCTTC
- many TRBJ2-1 TRBV29-1 CSVEHRDRSFF TGCAGCGTTGAACATCGGGACCGGTCGTTCTTC
TRBD1 - TRBJ2-7 TRBV11-2 CASSIDRVEQYF TGTGCCAGCAGCATCGACAGGGTCGAGCAGTACTTC
- - TRBJ1-2 TRBV12-5 CASGVQFSYGYTF TGTGCTAGTGGGGTACAGTTTTCTTATGGCTACACCTTC
- - TRBJ2-7 TRBV11-1 CASSLGGSYEQYF TGTGCCAGCAGCTTAGGGGGTTCCTACGAGCAGTACTTC
- - TRBJ2-7 TRBV24-1 CATSDSRDNPYEQYF TGTGCCACCAGTGATTCCCGGGACAACCCCTACGAGCAGTACTTC
TRBD2 - TRBJ2-7 TRBV6-1 CASRSLSGGSDEQYF TGTGCCAGCAGATCCCTAAGCGGGGGGTCCGACGAGCAGTACTTC
- large TRBJ1-2 TRBV27 CASSSQGYGYTF TGTGCCAGCAGTTCCCAGGGGTATGGCTACACCTTC
- - TRBJ1-2 TRBV6-2/TRBV6-3 CAWCPVYGYTF TGTGCCTGGTGTCCCGTCTATGGCTACACCTTC
TRBD1 many TRBJ2-3 TRBV4-1 CASSQAPTGVTDTQYF TGCGCCAGCAGCCAAGCCCCGACAGGGGTCACAGATACGCAGTATTTT
TRBD1 medium-sized TRBJ2-7 TRBV5-5 CASNVQGVEQYF TGTGCCAGCAACGTACAGGGGGTTGAGCAGTACTTC
- - TRBJ1-1 TRBV11-1 CASSHPDSTEAFF TGTGCCAGCAGCCACCCCGACTCGACTGAAGCTTTCTTT
- medium-sized TRBJ1-4 TRBV12-3/TRBV12-4 CASSLASQEKLFF TGTGCCAGCAGTTTAGCTAGTCAAGAAAAACTGTTTTTT
- - TRBJ1-2 TRBV10-2 CASSDGAEGLAYGYTF TGCGCCAGCAGTGATGGGGCGGAGGGGTTGGCCTATGGCTACACCTTC
- - TRBJ1-2 TRBV6-2/TRBV6-3 CASSYTYGYTF TGTGCCAGCAGTTATACCTATGGCTACACCTTC
TRBD1 medium-sized TRBJ1-1 TRBV18 CASSPGQGMSTEAFF TGTGCCAGCTCACCGGGACAGGGGATGAGCACTGAAGCTTTCTTT
- medium-sized TRBJ2-2 TRBV9 CASSVLETGELFF TGTGCCAGCAGCGTATTGGAGACCGGGGAGCTGTTTTTT
- - TRBJ2-5 TRBV24-1 CATSDPLGAETQYF TGTGCCACCAGTGATCCCCTTGGAGCAGAGACCCAGTACTTC
- - TRBJ1-1 TRBV29-1 CSAIQGWTEAFF TGCAGCGCTATACAGGGTTGGACTGAAGCTTTCTTT
TRBD1 - TRBJ2-3 TRBV15 CATSRAPGQGTDTQYF TGTGCCACCAGCAGGGCTCCGGGACAGGGAACAGATACGCAGTATTTT
TRBD1 medium-sized TRBJ2-7 TRBV2 CASSGETGGDPEQYF TGTGCCAGCAGTGGGGAGACAGGGGGGGATCCCGAGCAGTACTTC
- - TRBJ1-6 TRBV7-6 CASRKTVESNSPLNF TGTGCCAGCAGAAAGACAGTCGAAAGTAATTCACCCCTCAACTTT
- - TRBJ1-2 TRBV28 CASSFSRTIGYTF TGTGCCAGCAGTTTTTCCAGAACCATCGGCTACACCTTC
- - TRBJ2-7 TRBV27 CASSLTGTYEQYF TGTGCCAGCAGCCTGACAGGGACTTACGAGCAGTACTTC
TRBD2 medium-sized TRBJ2-1 TRBV6-8 CASSLGTSVYNEQFF TGTGCCAGCAGTCTCGGGACTAGCGTGTACAATGAGCAGTTCTTC
TRBD2 many TRBJ2-7 TRBV7-8 CASSLELAGDEQYF TGTGCCAGCAGCTTAGAATTAGCGGGAGACGAGCAGTACTTC
- - TRBJ2-7 TRBV20-1 CSASGDLGHSYEQYF TGCAGTGCTAGCGGAGATCTAGGCCATTCCTACGAGCAGTACTTC
- - TRBJ2-7 TRBV20-1 CSAREWGAAGELAYEQYF TGCAGTGCTAGAGAGTGGGGGGCGGCCGGGGAACTGGCCTACGAGCAGTACTTC
- - TRBJ2-1 TRBV6-5 CSSNYLFRDEQFF TGTTCCAGCAATTATCTATTCCGGGATGAGCAGTTCTTC
- medium-sized TRBJ2-1 TRBV6-8 CASKETAEQFF TGTGCCAGCAAGGAAACTGCAGAGCAGTTCTTC
TRBD1 medium-sized TRBJ1-2 TRBV2 CASSPQGLGYTF TGTGCCAGCAGCCCACAGGGGCTTGGCTACACCTTC
- many TRBJ1-3 TRBV18 CASSPGGSSGNTIYF TGTGCCAGCTCACCCGGAGGGTCCTCTGGAAACACCATATATTTT
TRBD1 - TRBJ1-2 TRBV11-2 CAKPRGRLWRLANYGYTF TGTGCCAAACCCAGGGGGCGGCTCTGGAGGTTAGCTAACTATGGCTACACCTTC
TRBD1 - TRBJ2-7 TRBV6-5 CASSSGTGEQYF TGTGCCAGCAGTTCCGGGACAGGGGAGCAGTACTTC
TRBD2 medium-sized TRBJ2-2 TRBV25-1 CASSERRREAVTGELFF TGTGCCAGCAGTGAACGTAGGCGGGAGGCCGTCACCGGGGAGCTGTTTTTT
- - TRBJ2-7 TRBV30 CAWSGYPYEQYF TGTGCCTGGAGTGGGTACCCCTACGAGCAGTACTTC
- - TRBJ2-7 TRBV6-2/TRBV6-3 CASSRDAGRYEQYF TGTGCCAGCAGCAGGGACGCCGGTCGTTACGAGCAGTACTTC
- - TRBJ2-7 TRBV5-4 CASRQATGHEQYF TGTGCCAGCAGACAGGCCACCGGGCACGAGCAGTACTTC
- many TRBJ2-5 TRBV20-1 CSALGEATQYF TGCAGTGCGCTCGGGGAGGCGACCCAGTACTTC
TRBD2 - TRBJ2-3 TRBV6-2/TRBV6-3 CASSYSGTSGRTDTQYF TGTGCCAGCAGTTACTCGGGGACTAGCGGGAGAACAGATACGCAGTATTTT
- many TRBJ1-1 TRBV20-1 CSATGRLNTEAFF TGCAGTGCTACGGGACGCCTGAACACTGAAGCTTTCTTT
- few TRBJ2-7 TRBV14 CASIPDGTWRAREQYF TGTGCCAGCATCCCCGACGGCACCTGGAGGGCTCGGGAGCAGTACTTC
- many TRBJ2-7 TRBV4-1 CASSQDRSYEQYF TGCGCCAGCAGTCAAGACAGGTCCTACGAGCAGTACTTC
- medium-sized TRBJ2-7 TRBV6-1 CASSPRTSGGEQYF TGTGCCAGCAGTCCCCGGACCTCCGGGGGCGAGCAGTACTTC
- once TRBJ2-1 TRBV6-9 CAISLRVGYEQFF TGTGCCATCTCCCTAAGGGTCGGGTATGAGCAGTTCTTC
- - TRBJ2-7 TRBV20-1 CSARDLVHSYEQYF TGCAGTGCTAGAGATTTAGTTCACTCCTACGAGCAGTACTTC
- - TRBJ1-1 TRBV6-9 CASSYPNSEAFF TGTGCCAGCAGTTACCCCAACTCTGAAGCTTTCTTC